Below, 22 T cell receptor beta chains from the same sample are listed, as sequenced in a study of shared T cell receptors in the human thymus. The repertoire was sequenced with immunoSEQ multiplex PCR; TCRdb's copy has only in-frame clones and lacks some. The sample holds about 380,000 clones, 95% seen once. Sequences were obtained from thymocytes. These receptors all stem from a human donor.

The V gene is TRBV27, the J gene TRBJ2-5; 9 bases agree with TRBD1. V trimming: 7 bases; J trimming: 0 bases; junction bases outside the gene matches: 3. Germline V CDR1 and CDR2: MNHEY, SMNVEV (reference sequence). The CDR3 has 14 amino acids. CDR3 sequence reads: CASKGQGYQETQYF. CDR3 coding DNA: TGTGCCAGCAAGGGACAGGGCTACCAAGAGACCCAGTACTTC.

V usage is TRBV7-2 and J usage is TRBJ1-5, with 7 positions matching TRBD1. Looked up from germline, CDR1 is SGHTA and CDR2 is FQGNSA. V lost 0 bases and J lost 4; bases outside the gene matches: 9. The CDR3 length is 17 residues. CDR3 region: CASSLADRDCVNQPQHF. The CDR3 bases are TGTGCCAGCAGCTTAGCAGACAGGGACTGCGTAAATCAGCCCCAGCATTTT.

In the case of this clone: The same CDR3 also results from other DNA sequences found in this sample. The V and J genes are TRBV4-1 and TRBJ2-3, with a possible D match to TRBD2 (6 bases). The CDR3 has 15 amino acids. V gave up 1 base and J gave up 1 base, with 9 bases separating them. Germline CDR1 reads MGHRA; CDR2 reads YSYEKL. The DNA for the CDR3 is TGCGCCAGCAGCCAAGGGGGGGACGGCACAGATACGCAGTATTTT. The encoded protein is CASSQGGDGTDTQYF.

The chain employs TRBV9 and TRBJ2-7; D is perhaps TRBD1 or TRBD2 (6 bases each). V was pared by 3 bases and J by 2 bases, with 18 bases between. CDR1 SGDLS and CDR2 YYNGEE come from the germline V gene. This CDR3 has 16 amino acids. CDR3: CASSAQRGDTAYEQYF. The CDR3 region has the DNA TGTGCCAGCAGCGCCCAAAGGGGGGACACCGCCTACGAGCAGTACTTC. The variable domain in full, completed from reference TRBV9 and TRBJ2-7, reads DSGVTQTPKHLITATGQRVTLRCSPRSGDLSVYWYQQSLDQGLQFLIQYYNGEERAKGNILERFSAQQFPDLHSELNLSSLELGDSALYFCASSAQRGDTAYEQYFGPGTRLTVT.

The chain couples TRBV9 to TRBJ2-5; D not certain. The V end was cut by 0 bases, the J end by 4 bases, with 4 bases between. Per the germline V gene, CDR1 is SGDLS and CDR2 is YYNGEE. This CDR3 has 12 residues. The CDR3 here is CASSVGRETQYF. In DNA form, the CDR3 reads TGTGCCAGCAGCGTAGGAAGAGAGACCCAGTACTTC.

V and J are TRBV7-6 and TRBJ2-5; TRBD1 agrees at 11 bases. Trimming at V came to 3 bases and at J to 5 bases, leaving 8 bases not matched to a gene. The CDR3 runs 16 residues. The germline CDR1 and CDR2 sequences are SGHVS and FNYEAQ. CDR3 nucleotides: TGTGCCAGCAGCTTTACGGGACAGGGGGAGAACGAGACCCAGTACTTC. Translating gives CASSFTGQGENETQYF.

This chain links TRBV28 with TRBJ1-2; no reliable D call. The V end was cut by 2 bases, the J end by 4 bases, with 11 bases between. This CDR3 has 14 residues. CDR1 and CDR2 (germline): MDHEN, SYDVKM. CDR3 region: CASSLRGIPYGYTF. The CDR3 nucleotides are TGTGCCAGCAGTTTAAGAGGGATCCCCTATGGCTACACCTTC.

The V gene is TRBV5-1, the J gene TRBJ2-2, with TRBD1 identical over 7 bases. J gave up 1 base and V 4 bases, and 7 bases lay outside the gene matches. CDR3 length equals 16 residues. Germline V CDR1 and CDR2: SGHRS, YFSETQ. The CDR3 DNA reads TGCGCCAGCAGCAGACCGACAGGGAAGAACACCGGGGAGCTGTTTTTT. Protein: CASSRPTGKNTGELFF. The variable domain in full, completed from reference TRBV5-1 and TRBJ2-2, reads KAGVTQTPRYLIKTRGQQVTLSCSPISGHRSVSWYQQTPGQGLQFLFEYFSETQRNKGNFPGRFSGRQFSNSRSEMNVSTLELGDSALYLCASSRPTGKNTGELFFGEGSRLTVL.

V gene TRBV15 combines with J gene TRBJ2-1; TRBD2 matches 7 bases. This CDR3 is 16 amino acids long. Per the germline V gene, CDR1 is LNHNV and CDR2 is YYDKDF (reference sequence). V shed 0 bases, J shed 9 bases, and the junction held 11 bases outside the gene matches. CDR3 sequence: CATSRDRGGSSREQFF. The CDR3, as DNA: TGTGCCACCAGCAGAGATCGGGGCGGGAGTTCTCGTGAGCAGTTCTTC.

This clone was detected only a few times. The rearrangement uses TRBV5-6 and TRBJ2-1; D ambiguous. Germline CDR1 reads SGHDT; CDR2 reads YYEEEE. Trimming removed 0 bases from V and 9 bases from J, with 7 bases in between. The CDR3 runs to 12 residues. The chain's CDR3 is CASSLVLSEQFF. The DNA of the CDR3 is TGTGCCAGCAGCTTGGTTCTGAGTGAGCAGTTCTTC. Full variable domain (outside the CDR3, taken from reference TRBV5-6 and TRBJ2-1): DAGVTQSPTHLIKTRGQQVTLRCSPKSGHDTVSWYQQALGQGPQFIFQYYEEEERQRGNFPDRFSGHQFPNYSSELNVNALLLGDSALYLCASSLVLSEQFFGPGTRLTVL.

The table lists this clone with a count of one. This sequence joins TRBV11-2 and TRBJ2-7, with TRBD2 as a possible D gene (5 bases). CDR1 is SGHAT and CDR2 is FQNNGV in the germline V gene. This CDR3 spans 16 amino acids. Deletions cut 5 bases from V and 1 base from J, with 18 bases between. Written as DNA, the CDR3 is TGTGCCAGCAGCCTTGGGGAGCGCTCAATATCCTACGAGCAGTACTTC. Amino acids: CASSLGERSISYEQYF.

V and J are TRBV14 and TRBJ1-3; D might be TRBD1 (5 bases). V gave up 4 bases and J gave up 7 bases, with 26 bases separating them. CDR1 is SGHDN and CDR2 is FVKESK in the germline V gene. The CDR3 sequence is 18 residues long. The CDR3 sequence is CASSLRQPYTPGRNTIYF. The CDR3 coding sequence is TGTGCCAGCAGCCTGAGACAGCCATACACACCCGGGCGGAACACCATATATTTT.

This rearrangement joins TRBV14 to TRBJ2-2, with D uncertain. CDR1 is SGHDN, CDR2 FVKESK, per germline. V lost 0 bases and J 0 bases, leaving 11 bases between the germline ends. The CDR3 covers 17 residues. The CDR3 sequence: CASSQEDQIPNTGELFF. The CDR3 nucleotides are TGTGCCAGCAGCCAAGAGGACCAGATACCGAACACCGGGGAGCTGTTTTTT.

The rearrangement links TRBV28 to TRBJ2-1; TRBD2 matches 7 bases. Germline values: CDR1 MDHEN, CDR2 SYDVKM. CDR3 length equals 14 residues. V shed 6 bases and J 5 bases; nucleotides not matched to a gene: 7. CDR3 sequence: CASSNLAENNEQFF. CDR3 nucleotides: TGTGCCAGCAGCAATCTAGCGGAGAACAATGAGCAGTTCTTC.

This clone was recorded only once. The chain combines TRBV28 with TRBJ2-6, with 15 bases fitting TRBD2. The CDR3 length is 24 residues. CDR1 and CDR2 from the germline V gene are MDHEN and SYDVKM. V shed 1 base, J shed 2 bases, and the junction held 18 bases outside the gene matches. The CDR3 is CASSLFYTRSGTSGRNAGANVLTF. The CDR3 coding sequence is TGTGCCAGCAGTTTATTCTATACGCGATCCGGGACTAGCGGGAGGAACGCTGGGGCCAACGTCCTGACTTTC.

The chain employs TRBV5-4 and TRBJ1-2; D gene uncertain. The length of the CDR3 is 12 residues. Trimming left V 1 base short and J 6 bases short, with 7 bases between. Looked up from germline, CDR1 is SGHNT and CDR2 is YYREEE (reference sequence). In DNA form, the CDR3 reads TGTGCCAGCAGCTTGCGACGAGATGGCTACACCTTC. This codes for CASSLRRDGYTF. Looking up the rest from reference TRBV5-4 and TRBJ1-2 gives the full variable domain: ETGVTQSPTHLIKTRGQQVTLRCSSQSGHNTVSWYQQALGQGPQFIFQYYREEENGRGNFPPRFSGLQFPNYSSELNVNALELDDSALYLCASSLRRDGYTFGSGTRLTVV.

V usage is TRBV10-3 and J usage is TRBJ2-2, with 12 bases aligning to TRBD2. The V segment lost 6 bases and the J segment 3 bases; nucleotides outside the gene matches: 5. The CDR3 is 16 residues long. The germline CDR1 and CDR2 sequences are ENHRY and SYGVKD. The CDR3 spells CAISSSGRAYTGELFF. CDR3 sequence (DNA): TGTGCCATCAGCTCTAGCGGGAGGGCCTACACCGGGGAGCTGTTTTTT.

V usage is TRBV5-6 and J usage is TRBJ2-7; a weak D match, TRBD1 (8 bases). Per germline, CDR1 SGHDT and CDR2 YYEEEE. Trimming left V 4 bases short and J 7 bases short, with 15 bases between. The CDR3 contains 13 residues. CDR3: CASSITGGEEQYF. CDR3 in DNA: TGTGCCAGCAGCATCACAGGGGGGGAGGAGCAGTACTTC.

The rearrangement links TRBV7-9 to TRBJ1-1; 9 bases align to TRBD1. The CDR3 has 15 amino acids. Germline CDR1 reads SEHNR; CDR2 reads FQNEAQ (reference sequence). V shed 2 bases and J 5 bases; nucleotides not matched to a gene: 6. This CDR3 reads CASSLFTGGRTEAFF. The CDR3 bases are TGTGCCAGCAGCTTATTTACAGGGGGCCGGACTGAAGCTTTCTTT.

V gene TRBV19 combines with J gene TRBJ2-2; no firm D call. The V end was cut by 7 bases, the J end by 3 bases, with 12 bases between. The CDR3 is 14 amino acids. Germline V gives CDR1 LNHDA, CDR2 SQIVND (reference sequence). In DNA, the CDR3 is TGTGCCAGTATCCCCGAAGTTGACACCGGGGAGCTGTTTTTT. Translated: CASIPEVDTGELFF.

V usage is TRBV4-1 and J usage is TRBJ2-7; 7 positions match TRBD2. With V trimmed by 2 bases and J by 2 bases, 15 bases remained unmatched. The CDR3 has 18 amino acids. Germline V gene data show CDR1 as MGHRA and CDR2 as YSYEKL. CDR3 nucleotide sequence: TGCGCCAGCAGCCAATCCGGCGGGAGTTTTAACAAACCCTACGAGCAGTACTTC. Residues: CASSQSGGSFNKPYEQYF.

The chain couples TRBV28 to TRBJ1-1; D unresolved. CDR3 length equals 10 residues. Trimming pared 6 bases from V and 8 bases from J, leaving 7 bases between. Germline V lookup: CDR1 MDHEN, CDR2 SYDVKM. The CDR3, as DNA: TGTGCCAGCAGCCAGATAGAAGCTTTCTTT. Translated: CASSQIEAFF.